Each of the 12 T cell receptor beta chains below was sequenced from the same sample in a study of blood T cells in healthy people across ages. A second roughly 6 to 12 cycle PCR used barcoded and J-beta primers. TCRdb redid the calling of the 5' RACE reads with MiXCR, one entry per CDR3 protein. This repertoire shows 600,000 to 900,000 distinct CDR3 sequences, 25% to 30% found once; its top ten account for 3%. These data were also filed under a second study, of T cells of mothers and their children.

The source material was blood. Source of these receptors: a boy between 5 and 17 years old in good health.

This clonotype has ten or more counts. The chain has TRBV5-1 and TRBJ1-2; 8 bases match TRBD1. Losses at the gene ends were 3 bases for V and 6 bases for J; bases not matched to a gene: 1. This CDR3 has 12 amino acids. Germline assignment: CDR1 SGHRS and CDR2 YFSETQ. The CDR3 DNA sequence: TGCGCCAGCAGCTCGACAGGGGATGGCTACACCTTC. Its translation: CASSSTGDGYTF. The entire variable domain, with the rest obtained from reference TRBV5-1 and TRBJ1-2, is as follows: KAGVTQTPRYLIKTRGQQVTLSCSPISGHRSVSWYQQTPGQGLQFLFEYFSETQRNKGNFPGRFSGRQFSNSRSEMNVSTLELGDSALYLCASSSTGDGYTFGSGTRLTVV.

V usage is TRBV12-3 or TRBV12-4 and J usage is TRBJ2-1; TRBD2 matches 11 bases. This CDR3 spans 16 amino acids. Losses at the gene ends were 7 bases for V and 6 bases for J; bases not matched to a gene: 11. CDR3 DNA sequence: TGTGCCAGCACCCAGGGGCTAGCGGGGGGAAGCAATGAGCAGTTCTTC. Translating it yields CASTQGLAGGSNEQFF.

This chain uses TRBV5-1 with TRBJ2-5; either TRBD1 or TRBD2 may fit D (6 bases each). This CDR3 spans 15 amino acids. Trimming took 4 bases from V and 3 from J, leaving 16 bases between them. CDR1 is SGHRS and CDR2 is YFSETQ in the germline V gene. Here the CDR3 reads CASSVVPGGEETQYF. DNA of the CDR3: TGCGCCAGCAGCGTTGTCCCCGGGGGCGAAGAGACCCAGTACTTC. Together with reference TRBV5-1 and TRBJ2-5, the CDR3 gives the full variable domain: KAGVTQTPRYLIKTRGQQVTLSCSPISGHRSVSWYQQTPGQGLQFLFEYFSETQRNKGNFPGRFSGRQFSNSRSEMNVSTLELGDSALYLCASSVVPGGEETQYFGPGTRLLVL.

This clonotype was recorded at least ten times. The V and J genes are TRBV12-3 or TRBV12-4 and TRBJ2-7, with D perhaps matching TRBD1 (6 bases). The CDR3 runs to 13 residues. Trimming removed 9 bases from V and 1 base from J, with 13 bases in between. CDR3 DNA sequence: TGTGCCAGGACCCCCCAGGGGTCCTACGAGCAGTACTTC. The encoded protein is CARTPQGSYEQYF.

The rearrangement links TRBV9 to TRBJ1-4; 7 nucleotides agree with TRBD1. The CDR3 runs 15 residues. V dropped 3 bases and J dropped 0; count of bases not matched to a gene: 2. Germline CDR1 is SGDLS and CDR2 is YYNGEE. The CDR3 DNA follows: TGTGCCAGCAGCGCTCAGGGGGCAACTAATGAAAAACTGTTTTTT. This encodes CASSAQGATNEKLFF.

The sample holds a few counts of this clonotype. This sequence joins TRBV6-1 and TRBJ2-7, with D perhaps assigned TRBD1 or TRBD2 (5 bases each). This CDR3 contains 12 residues. Germline CDR1 and CDR2: MNHNS and SASEGT. Trimming removed 10 bases at V and 6 bases at J, with 16 bases between. The DNA of the CDR3 is TGTGCCACGGGACCCCGAGGGGCCGAGCAGTACTTC. Translated: CATGPRGAEQYF.

The chain uses TRBV7-3 and TRBJ2-3, with TRBD2 matching 7 bases. CDR3 length equals 15 residues. V gave up 4 bases and J gave up 0 bases; unmatched junction bases: 4. Germline V gene lookup returns CDR1 SGHTA and CDR2 FQGTGA. CDR3 loop: CASSSSGLSTDTQYF. The CDR3 DNA reads TGTGCCAGCAGCTCTAGCGGCCTAAGCACAGATACGCAGTATTTT.

The chain is built from TRBV4-2 and TRBJ1-2, with D uncertain. V was clipped by 0 bases and J by 3 bases, with 5 bases between them. CDR1 is LGHNA, CDR2 YNFKEQ, per germline. This CDR3 has 13 residues. The CDR3 sequence is CASSQDNDYGYTF. CDR3 coding DNA: TGTGCCAGCAGCCAAGATAATGACTATGGCTACACCTTC.

This clonotype was counted many times. The gene calls are TRBV4-1 and TRBJ2-5; a possible D gene is TRBD1 (6 bases). CDR3 length equals 17 residues. V lost 0 bases to trimming and J lost 4 bases, with 18 bases between them. The germline CDR1 and CDR2 sequences are MGHRA and YSYEKL. In DNA, the CDR3 is TGCGCCAGCAGCCAAGATCAGGGGCAGGGAGAGGGAGAGACCCAGTACTTC. This encodes CASSQDQGQGEGETQYF.

The genes are TRBV27 and TRBJ2-5; D not resolved. The J call may be mistaken, given a closer DNA end match to TRBJ2-7. The germline CDR1 and CDR2 sequences are MNHEY and SMNVEV (reference sequence). The CDR3 is 14 residues long. CDR3 coding DNA: TGTGCCAGCCGGGTGGGGTCCGTTCCCTACGAGCAGTACTTC. It encodes CASRVGSVPYEQYF.

The CDR3 sequence is CASSEIHPTVLAKNIQYF. CDR3 coding DNA: TGTGCCAGCAGTGAAATCCATCCGACAGTACTAGCCAAAAACATTCAGTACTTC. The chain employs TRBV6-1 and TRBJ2-4, with a weak D call TRBD1 (5 bases). V shed 2 bases and J shed 0 bases, with 17 bases lying between them. The germline V gene has CDR1 MNHNS and CDR2 SASEGT. The CDR3 has 18 amino acids.

About this clonotype itself: The junction does not match germline at one end; this may be a read error. The gene calls are TRBV6-1 and TRBJ2-7; 11 nucleotides agree with TRBD1. The CDR3 runs 13 residues. CDR1 is MNHNS and CDR2 is SASEGT in the germline V gene. CDR3 protein: CATRTGGSYEQHF. The CDR3 DNA is TGTGCCACCCGGACAGGGGGCTCCTACGAGCAGCACTTC.